One T cell receptor (beta chain) is described in this entry. Its antigen is unknown. The source of the sample is a study of CD8+ T cells in alopecia areata. Overall study results and limits: Clarity of TCR sharing across patients fell short of that in mice, possibly HLA-related. Having just one nonresponder leaves the connection between baseline CD8+ expansion and response unresolved.

In germline, CDR1 is SGHTA, CDR2 FQGNSA. The CDR3 has 14 residues. Unmatched junction bases numbered 2, after V lost 1 base and J lost 2 bases. RNA, once extracted, was reverse transcribed into cDNA for use as the sequencing template. This table comes from immunoSEQ multiplex PCR, and its TCRdb copy is limited to in-frame clones, with some not included. The data show roughly 200,000 clones, 53% seen once. Treatment in this sample: oral pan-JAK inhibitor, 5-10 mg twice daily. The chain joins TRBV7-2 to TRBJ2-7; 7 bases match TRBD1. Sequenced here: CD8+ T cells sorted from blood, sampled at week 24, from a patient treated with tofacitinib. The receptor's source is a human donor with alopecia areata. The CDR3 loop reads CASSLDQGAYEQYF. The CDR3 coding sequence is TGTGCCAGCAGCTTAGATCAGGGGGCCTACGAGCAGTACTTC.